The T cell receptor beta chain described here comes from a study of radiotherapy plus CTLA-4 blockade in lung cancer. Study-wide points: Together with interferon-beta, which increased in serum after radiation, early dynamic changes in blood T cell clones were reportedly the best predictors of response.

Here immunoSEQ multiplex PCR was the method, and the copy in TCRdb shows in-frame clones only, minus some. This table has about 97,000 clones, about 70% appearing once. Focal radiation plus CTLA-4 blockade with ipilimumab was administered to patients who had chemo-refractory metastatic non-small-cell lung cancer. CDR3 length: 15 amino acids. V was pared by 2 bases and J by 9 bases, with 17 bases between. From germline, CDR1 is SNHLY and CDR2 FYNNEI. On this clone: Its cognate antigen is unknown.

The sequenced sample was peripheral blood, obtained from a patient treated with radiotherapy plus ipilimumab. The chain has TRBV2 and TRBJ2-1; D remains unclear. The receptor's source is a human donor with non-small cell lung cancer who had a partial response to radiotherapy plus ipilimumab. Some clones in this sample may be carry-over from other donors' samples. CDR3 residues: CASSERQVRSTEQFF. Here the CDR3 DNA reads TGTGCCAGCAGTGAACGGCAGGTCCGAAGCACTGAGCAGTTCTTC.